Following are 12 T cell receptor beta chains from one sample sequenced in a study of shared clonotypes between healthy human individuals. The table came from immunoSEQ multiplex PCR; TCRdb's copy has only in-frame clones and leaves some out. Counted here are approximately 1,500,000 clones, around 98% occurring once; the ten biggest clones make up around 0.45%. Sequencing was done on a sample of naive CD4+ T cells sorted from blood. Subset meaning: CD45RA+ positively selected. These receptors were taken from a man under 40 in good health.

This rearrangement joins TRBV15 to TRBJ2-7, with TRBD2 matching over 7 bases. V shed 0 bases and J 7 bases; nucleotides not matched to a gene: 9. This CDR3 comprises 15 residues. Germline V CDR1 and CDR2: LNHNV, YYDKDF (reference sequence). The CDR3 nucleotides read TGTGCCACCAGCAGAGATTTTTCCAGCGGGGCGGAGCAGTACTTC. Its protein is CATSRDFSSGAEQYF. The variable domain in full, with the rest retrieved from reference TRBV15 and TRBJ2-7, is DAMVIQNPRYQVTQFGKPVTLSCSQTLNHNVMYWYQQKSSQAPKLLFHYYDKDFNNEADTPDNFQSRRPNTSFCFLDIRSPGLGDTAMYLCATSRDFSSGAEQYFGPGTRLTVT.

This clone was seen only once. The chain combines TRBV5-1 with TRBJ2-7, with TRBD2 identical over 8 bases. V dropped 4 bases and J dropped 0; count of bases not matched to a gene: 3. Germline values: CDR1 SGHRS, CDR2 YFSETQ. The CDR3 spans 14 residues. CDR3: CASSHGTSSYEQYF. As DNA, the CDR3 is TGCGCCAGCAGCCACGGGACTAGCTCCTACGAGCAGTACTTC.

This chain uses TRBV5-6 with TRBJ2-5; a weak D match, TRBD2 (5 bases). This CDR3 has 12 residues. Trimming stripped 0 bases from V and 9 bases from J, with 9 bases between. In germline, CDR1 is SGHDT, CDR2 YYEEEE. The CDR3 reads CASSLDGIPQYF. The CDR3 nucleotides are TGTGCCAGCAGCTTGGACGGGATTCCCCAGTACTTC.

This chain joins TRBV28 and TRBJ2-3; no firm D call. The CDR3 totals 15 residues. Trimming pared 3 bases from V and 4 bases from J, leaving 14 bases between. Germline loops: CDR1 MDHEN, CDR2 SYDVKM. CDR3 amino acids: CASSLGSSRPDTQYF. The CDR3 DNA reads TGTGCCAGCAGTTTGGGATCTTCCCGACCAGATACGCAGTATTTT.

The chain links TRBV7-2 to TRBJ2-7; no clear D. The germline V and J ends were trimmed by 5 bases and 2 bases, with 10 bases remaining between them. The germline V gene encodes CDR1 SGHTA and CDR2 FQGNSA. The CDR3 runs 13 residues. CDR3 DNA sequence: TGTGCCAGCAGCCTGCAGCTAGCCTACGAGCAGTACTTC. This encodes CASSLQLAYEQYF.

This chain links TRBV6-1 with TRBJ1-3, with no clear D. Germline loops: CDR1 MNHNS, CDR2 SASEGT. This CDR3 has 16 residues. Trimming removed 1 base at V and 7 bases at J, with 17 bases between. The CDR3 is CASSEGGPSLGNTIYF. As DNA, the CDR3 is TGTGCCAGCAGTGAAGGAGGGCCCTCTCTCGGGAACACCATATATTTT.

V usage is TRBV7-2 and J usage is TRBJ2-1, with 8 positions matching TRBD2. CDR1 and CDR2 from the germline V gene are SGHTA and FQGNSA. V trimming: 0 bases; J trimming: 6 bases; junction bases outside the gene matches: 19. This CDR3 spans 20 amino acids. CDR3 coding DNA: TGTGCCAGCAGCTTAGCTTTTAGAGCTCCGTGGGGACTAGGTTTCAATGAGCAGTTCTTC. Protein product: CASSLAFRAPWGLGFNEQFF.

The chain joins TRBV5-4 to TRBJ1-5, with TRBD1 matching 7 bases. Germline CDR1 is SGHNT and CDR2 is YYREEE (reference sequence). The CDR3 spans 13 residues. V trimming: 3 bases; J trimming: 6 bases; junction bases outside the gene matches: 3. The CDR3 DNA reads as TGTGCCAGCAGCTCCGACAGGGTTCAGCCCCAGCATTTT. It encodes CASSSDRVQPQHF. The complete variable domain, with remaining parts taken from reference TRBV5-4 and TRBJ1-5, reads ETGVTQSPTHLIKTRGQQVTLRCSSQSGHNTVSWYQQALGQGPQFIFQYYREEENGRGNFPPRFSGLQFPNYSSELNVNALELDDSALYLCASSSDRVQPQHFGDGTRLSIL.

The V call is TRBV28, the J call TRBJ2-7, with D unclear. Germline CDR1 MDHEN, CDR2 SYDVKM. V gave up 3 bases and J gave up 11 bases, with 14 bases separating them. The CDR3 has 12 residues. CDR3 coding DNA: TGTGCCAGCAGTTTTGGTGTTCGTAAGAAGTACTTC. Amino acid sequence: CASSFGVRKKYF.

The rearrangement uses TRBV30 and TRBJ1-5; D remains ambiguous. The CDR3 is 13 amino acids. V lost 1 base and J lost 5, with 9 bases in between. CDR1 and CDR2 from the germline V gene are GTSNPN and SVGIG (reference sequence). The CDR3 loop reads CAWSATADQPQHF. CDR3 nucleotides: TGTGCCTGGAGTGCAACTGCAGATCAGCCCCAGCATTTT.

V is TRBV7-9 and J is TRBJ1-4; 8 positions agree with TRBD1. The CDR3 totals 17 residues. With 4 bases clipped from V and 8 bases from J, the junction kept 15 bases outside the gene matches. The germline CDR1 and CDR2 sequences are SEHNR and FQNEAQ (reference sequence). The CDR3 loop reads CASSSPGQETWPEKLFF. CDR3 bases: TGTGCCAGCAGCTCTCCGGGACAGGAGACCTGGCCGGAAAAACTGTTTTTT.

The chain couples TRBV18 to TRBJ1-1; D may be TRBD1 (6 bases). Trimming stripped 5 bases from V and 11 bases from J, with 18 bases between. CDR3 size: 13 residues. Germline V gives CDR1 KGHSH, CDR2 LQKENI. For the CDR3, the DNA is TGTGCCAGCTCAGACCCCGGGACAATCTACGCTTTCTTT. Its translation: CASSDPGTIYAFF.